This T cell receptor beta chain emerged from a study of control samples from healthy donors and cancer patients. Losses at the gene ends were 5 bases for V and 5 bases for J; bases not matched to a gene: 3. CDR3 length: 14 amino acids. Germline CDR1 MNHNY, CDR2 SVGAGI (reference sequence). Measured with immunoSEQ multiplex PCR; TCRdb has only the in-frame clones, and not every one. The data contain tens of thousands of clones, about 92% of them seen just once; the ten biggest clones take up approximately 1.5%. The sequence was collected from a man aged 35 to 55 with colorectal cancer. The chain uses TRBV6-6 and TRBJ2-2, with 9 positions matching TRBD2. The material sequenced was PBMCs. Here the CDR3 DNA reads TGTGCCAGCAGTGAGCGGGGGGCTACCGGGGAGCTGTTTTTT. Residues: CASSERGATGELFF.